These 8 T cell receptor beta chains were all obtained from the same sample, sequenced in a study of cytomegalovirus exposure and HLA in healthy donors (dated by TCRdb to the late 2010s). The method was the immunoSEQ multiplex PCR assay. This immuneACCESS table, as held by TCRdb, lists in-frame sequences with V and J called but not all clones. Of the missing ones, under half trace to an unresolved V gene in checked studies; the others have no known cause. For this sample there are some 290,000 clones; approximately 85% appear just once. Approximately 0.95% of the sample belongs to the ten largest clones. Source material: PBMCs. These receptors were obtained from a man aged 30-40 years in good health and CMV-seronegative.

The CDR3 coding sequence is TGTGCCAGCAGCGCCGGACAGACCTACAATGAGCAGTTCTTC. Its protein product is CASSAGQTYNEQFF. V usage is TRBV9 and J usage is TRBJ2-1; a weak D match, TRBD1 (6 bases). Deletions cut 3 bases from V and 2 bases from J, with 9 bases between. This CDR3 region has 14 residues. Germline CDR1 reads SGDLS; CDR2 reads YYNGEE.

The J gene is TRBJ2-5, the V gene TRBV30; TRBD2 matches at 7 bases. After removal of 5 bases from V and 1 base from J, the junction contained 7 bases not matched to a gene. CDR1 is GTSNPN and CDR2 is SVGIG in the germline V gene (reference sequence). The CDR3 loop spans 14 amino acids. The CDR3 is CAWDLSGVQETQYF. The CDR3 DNA follows: TGTGCCTGGGACCTCAGCGGGGTCCAAGAGACCCAGTACTTC. Full variable domain (rest looked up from reference TRBV30 and TRBJ2-5): SQTIHQWPATLVQPVGSPLSLECTVEGTSNPNLYWYRQAAGRGLQLLFYSVGIGQISSEVPQNLSASRPQDRQFILSSKKLLLSDSGFYLCAWDLSGVQETQYFGPGTRLLVL.

J is TRBJ2-7 and V is TRBV5-7; a possible D gene is TRBD1 (5 bases). TRBV5-7 counts as an open reading frame of uncertain function. The CDR3 runs 15 residues. Trimming pared 1 base from V and 5 bases from J, leaving 16 bases between. The CDR3 spells CASSLLAGRTHEQYF. CDR3 bases: TGTGCCAGCAGCTTGTTGGCAGGGCGTACCCACGAGCAGTACTTC.

In this sample, this clone turned up once. V is TRBV9 and J is TRBJ2-1, with TRBD2 matching over 9 bases. The germline V gene encodes CDR1 SGDLS and CDR2 YYNGEE. V was clipped by 3 bases and J by 10 bases; unmatched bases: 11. The CDR3 runs 15 residues. CDR3 protein: CASSAGTSSGGEQFF. CDR3 sequence (DNA): TGTGCCAGCAGCGCCGGGACTAGCTCAGGAGGGGAGCAGTTCTTC. Together with reference TRBV9 and TRBJ2-1, the CDR3 gives the full variable domain: DSGVTQTPKHLITATGQRVTLRCSPRSGDLSVYWYQQSLDQGLQFLIQYYNGEERAKGNILERFSAQQFPDLHSELNLSSLELGDSALYFCASSAGTSSGGEQFFGPGTRLTVL.

The V gene is TRBV10-3, the J gene TRBJ2-7; TRBD1 matches at 10 bases. The CDR3 sequence is 13 residues long. Germline CDR1 reads ENHRY; CDR2 reads SYGVKD. Trimming cost V 6 bases and J 5 bases; bases outside gene matches: 4. This CDR3 reads CAIRGQGPDEQYF. The DNA for the CDR3 is TGTGCCATCAGGGGACAGGGGCCGGACGAGCAGTACTTC.

This chain connects TRBV2 to TRBJ1-1; perhaps TRBD1 as D (5 bases). CDR3 length equals 13 residues. CDR1 SNHLY and CDR2 FYNNEI come from the germline V gene. Trimming shortened V by 4 bases and J by 0 bases, and 6 bases separated the two germline ends. The CDR3 loop reads CASSATVNTEAFF. For the CDR3, the DNA is TGTGCCAGCAGTGCGACAGTGAACACTGAAGCTTTCTTT.

The gene calls are TRBV27 and TRBJ1-6; perhaps TRBD1 as D (6 bases). Germline V lookup: CDR1 MNHEY, CDR2 SMNVEV (reference sequence). This CDR3 region has 16 residues. Trimming left V 7 bases short and J 3 bases short, with 16 bases between. The CDR3: CASTLRPGHYNSPLHF. In DNA form, the CDR3 reads TGTGCCAGCACCCTGAGGCCGGGACACTATAATTCACCCCTCCACTTT.

J is TRBJ1-5 and V is TRBV5-8, with D uncertain. Germline CDR1 is SGHTS and CDR2 is YDEGEE. Trimming removed 0 bases from V and 6 bases from J, with 13 bases in between. The CDR3 has 15 residues. The chain's CDR3 is CASSLGSGLSQPQHF. The CDR3 coding sequence is TGTGCCAGCAGCTTGGGGTCGGGTCTCAGTCAGCCCCAGCATTTT. Supplemented by reference TRBV5-8 and TRBJ1-5, the full variable domain reads EAGVTQSPTHLIKTRGQQATLRCSPISGHTSVYWYQQALGLGLQFLLWYDEGEERNRGNFPPRFSGRQFPNYSSELNVNALELEDSALYLCASSLGSGLSQPQHFGDGTRLSIL.